This is a list of T cell receptor beta chains from one sample in a study of T-cell reconstitution after alpha-beta-depleted transplantation in children. TCRdb ran MiXCR on the PCR reads and lists one entry per CDR3 protein. The table has around 200,000 distinct CDR3 sequences, 11% seen once. Specimen: PBMCs, collected before TCRalphabeta/CD19-depleted stem cell transplant. These receptors were taken from a child less than two years old with acute myeloid leukemia, due to receive a stem cell transplant. The conserved cysteine and the conserved F or W are not part of the CDR3 here. The order of the fields is V gene, CDR3 protein.

TRBV20-1 | SARDDSYEQY
TRBV10-3 | ATQTGNGKETQY
TRBV28 | ATRWLTSNQPQH
TRBV7-9 | ASSLGVRGQPEAF
TRBV3-1 | ASSQGRGSSYNEQF
TRBV6-6 | ASSYGDTRTDTQY
TRBV20-1 | SAQPDRQETQY
TRBV5-1 | ASSLGNGRSDTQY
TRBV3-1 | ASSQDMAGRGYT
TRBV18 | ASSRTGSLMNTEAF
TRBV9 | ASSVQAVDYEQY
TRBV5-1 | ASSSQGRVGTEAF